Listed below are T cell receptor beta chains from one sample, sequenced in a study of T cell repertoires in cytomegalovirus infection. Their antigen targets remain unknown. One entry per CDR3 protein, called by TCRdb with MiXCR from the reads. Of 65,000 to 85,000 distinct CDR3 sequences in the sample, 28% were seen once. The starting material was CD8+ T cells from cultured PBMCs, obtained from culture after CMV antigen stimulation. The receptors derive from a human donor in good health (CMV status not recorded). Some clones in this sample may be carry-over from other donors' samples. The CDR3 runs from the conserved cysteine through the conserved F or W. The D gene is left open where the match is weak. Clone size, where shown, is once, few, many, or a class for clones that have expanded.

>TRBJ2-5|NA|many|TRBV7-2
TGTGCCAGCAGCTTCACGTCGGTAGGACCGACGGGCCAGTACTTC
CASSFTSVGPTGQYF
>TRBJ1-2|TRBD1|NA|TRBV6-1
TGTGCCAGCACCGGTAGGGACAGGGGGCAGTCGGACTATGGCTACACCTTC
CASTGRDRGQSDYGYTF
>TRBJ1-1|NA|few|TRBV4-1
TGCGCCAGCAGCCAAGATGTGGGGACTGAAGCTTTCTTT
CASSQDVGTEAFF
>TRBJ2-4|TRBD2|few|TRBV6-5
TGTGCCAGCAGTTACCTTGGGACTAGCGGGAGTGTCGGGGCCAAAAACATTCAGTACTTC
CASSYLGTSGSVGAKNIQYF
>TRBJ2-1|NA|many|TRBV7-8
TGTGCCAGCAGCTTAACGACAGTGCAGTTCTACAATGAGCAGTTCTTC
CASSLTTVQFYNEQFF
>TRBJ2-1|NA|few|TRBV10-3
TGTGCCATCTCCGGTCTACTAGGGGGGAGACGCTCCTACAATGAGCAGTTCTTC
CAISGLLGGRRSYNEQFF
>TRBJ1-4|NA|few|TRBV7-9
TGTGCCAGCAGCTTAGAGGGTTTGGGGACGAATGAAAAACTGTTTTTT
CASSLEGLGTNEKLFF
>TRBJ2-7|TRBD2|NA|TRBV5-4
TGTGCCAGCAGCTTGGGGCTAGCGGAGCTCTCCTACGAGCAGTACTTC
CASSLGLAELSYEQYF
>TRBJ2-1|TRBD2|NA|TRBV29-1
TGCAGCGTTGAAGGACTAGCGGGAGGGGCCTACAATGAGCAGTTCTTC
CSVEGLAGGAYNEQFF
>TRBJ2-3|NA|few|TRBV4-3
TGCGCCAGCAGCCAAGGAACGGCTACTCTTGATACGCAGTATTTT
CASSQGTATLDTQYF
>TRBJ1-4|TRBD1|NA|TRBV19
TGTGCCAGTAGTGACAGGGGTAATAATGAAAAACTGTTTTTT
CASSDRGNNEKLFF
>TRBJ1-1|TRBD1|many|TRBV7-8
TGTGCCAGCAACCTAGTCCGGGACAGCTCGAACACTGAAGCTTTCTTT
CASNLVRDSSNTEAFF
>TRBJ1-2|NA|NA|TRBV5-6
TGTGCCAGCAGCTTGGGGGTCGCAGACTATGGCTACACCTTC
CASSLGVADYGYTF
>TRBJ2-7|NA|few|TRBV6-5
TGTGCCAGCAGTTACTCCGGGTATTCGAGCTCCTACGAGCAGTACTTC
CASSYSGYSSSYEQYF
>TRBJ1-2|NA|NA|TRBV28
TGTGCCAGCAGACAGGGTAGTCGTGGCTACACCTTC
CASRQGSRGYTF
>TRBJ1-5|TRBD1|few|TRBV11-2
TGTGCCAGCAGCCCGGGACAGAGCAATCAGCCCCAGCATTTT
CASSPGQSNQPQHF
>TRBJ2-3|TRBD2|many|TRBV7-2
TGTGCCAGCAGCTTCCCTACGCTTACTAGCGGGGGGGCCTCTACGCAGTATTTT
CASSFPTLTSGGASTQYF
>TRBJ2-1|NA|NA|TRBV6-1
TGTGCCAGCAGTGTCGCTAGTGATCGTGTAAATGAGCAGTTCTTC
CASSVASDRVNEQFF
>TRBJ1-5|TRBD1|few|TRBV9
TGTGCCAGCAGCCCTGAGGCAGGGGGAATACAGCCCCAGCATTTT
CASSPEAGGIQPQHF
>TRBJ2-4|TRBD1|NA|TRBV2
TGTGCCAGCATGGGGACAGGGTCGGCCAAAAACATTCAGTACTTC
CASMGTGSAKNIQYF
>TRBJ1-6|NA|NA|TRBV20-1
TGCAGTGCGACGGACAGCAGCTCCTATAATTCACCCCTCCACTTT
CSATDSSSYNSPLHF
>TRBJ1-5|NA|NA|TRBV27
TGTGCCAGCAGTTCGGCAGGTTCTAGCATTCAGCCCCAGCATTTT
CASSSAGSSIQPQHF
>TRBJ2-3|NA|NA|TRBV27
TGTGCCAGCGCCCGGGAACTAGCAGCTAGCACAGATACGCAGTATTTT
CASARELAASTDTQYF
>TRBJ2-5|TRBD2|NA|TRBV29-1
TGCAGCGTTGTAACTAGCGGGAGGAACTGGGAAGAGACCCAGTACTTC
CSVVTSGRNWEETQYF
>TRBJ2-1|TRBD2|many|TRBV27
TGTGCCAGCAGTTTACTCCCCAGCGGGGGGAATGAGCAGTTCTTC
CASSLLPSGGNEQFF
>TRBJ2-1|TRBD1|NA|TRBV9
TGTGCCAGCAGCGGGACCGGGACAGGGGGTTACAATGAGCAGTTCTTC
CASSGTGTGGYNEQFF
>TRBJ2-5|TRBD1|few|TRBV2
TGTGCCAGCAGTGAGGGGACAGGGATACAAGAGACCCAGTACTTC
CASSEGTGIQETQYF
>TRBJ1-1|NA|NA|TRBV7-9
TGTGCCAGCAGCCCCTCTCAAGGGTGGGAAAGCACTGAAGCTTTCTTT
CASSPSQGWESTEAFF
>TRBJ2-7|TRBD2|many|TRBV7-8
TGTGCCAGCAGCCTCGAGCGGGGGAGGAGGGACGAGCAGTACTTC
CASSLERGRRDEQYF
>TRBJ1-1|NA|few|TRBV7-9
TGTGCCAGCAGCTCTCCCCAGGGGCGCACTGAAGCTTTCTTT
CASSSPQGRTEAFF
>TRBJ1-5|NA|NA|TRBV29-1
TGCAGCGAGGCGGCGTTGGGTTGGGGAGGCAATCAGCCCCAGCATTTT
CSEAALGWGGNQPQHF
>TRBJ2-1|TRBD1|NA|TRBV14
TGTGCCAGCAGCCTGGAACCGGGACAGACCTACAATGAGCAGTTCTTC
CASSLEPGQTYNEQFF
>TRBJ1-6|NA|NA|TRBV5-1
TGCGCCAGCAGGGGCGCAAGGGAATCACCCCTCCACTTT
CASRGARESPLHF
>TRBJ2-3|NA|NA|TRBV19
TGTGCCAGTAGTGCGGACCTCCCCCCCACAGATACGCAGTATTTT
CASSADLPPTDTQYF
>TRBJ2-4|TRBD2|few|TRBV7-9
TGTGCCAGCAGCCCCCCGGGCGCGGGGGTAGCCAAAAACATTCAGTACTTC
CASSPPGAGVAKNIQYF